This T cell receptor (beta chain) was observed in a study of regulatory T cells in long-lasting Graves disease. General study findings and limits: Favored gene segments in persistent disease were TRBV28, TRBJ1-2 and TRBJ2-5.

HTBI primers from iRepertoire and Arm-PCR of CDR3 regions yielded the TCR beta libraries. TCRdb re-called the multiplex PCR reads with MiXCR, one entry per CDR3 protein. The table lists around 400,000 distinct CDR3 sequences, roughly 10% of them singletons. This clonotype was picked up a small number of times. The target antigen is unknown. Time point: newly diagnosed GD, antithyroid drugs for less than 3 months. After RNA was extracted from PBMCs, the TCR library was made from it. Looked up from germline, CDR1 is PRHDT and CDR2 is FYEKMQ (reference sequence). J lost 0 bases, V lost 5 bases, and 7 bases had no gene match. The CDR3 sequence is 19 residues long. These data were likewise used in another study, on T cells in Graves' hyperthyroidism and ophthalmopathy.

The clonotype comes from a woman aged 18-29 years with Graves disease. V usage is TRBV13 and J usage is TRBJ2-2; TRBD2 agrees at 15 bases. The sequenced sample was peripheral blood mononuclear cells (PBMCs), obtained at new diagnosis, from a patient treated with antithyroid drugs. The CDR3 sequence: CASSTWTSGRASNTGELFF. For the CDR3, the DNA is TGTGCCAGCAGCACCTGGACTAGCGGGAGGGCCTCGAACACCGGGGAGCTGTTTTTT.